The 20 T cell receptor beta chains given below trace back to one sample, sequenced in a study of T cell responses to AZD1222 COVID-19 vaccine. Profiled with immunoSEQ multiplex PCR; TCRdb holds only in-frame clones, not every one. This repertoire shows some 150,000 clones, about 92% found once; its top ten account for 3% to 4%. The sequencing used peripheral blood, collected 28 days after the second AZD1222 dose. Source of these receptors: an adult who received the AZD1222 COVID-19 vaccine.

The CDR3 sequence: CASSPGRGNPENTEAFF. The CDR3 nucleotides are TGTGCCAGCTCACCGGGGAGGGGGAACCCTGAGAACACTGAAGCTTTCTTT. The rearrangement joins TRBV18 to TRBJ1-1; D possibly corresponds to TRBD1 (6 bases). With 3 bases removed from V and 1 base from J, the gap between germline ends came to 18 bases. Germline-derived CDR1 and CDR2 are KGHSH and LQKENI. The CDR3 sequence is 17 residues long.

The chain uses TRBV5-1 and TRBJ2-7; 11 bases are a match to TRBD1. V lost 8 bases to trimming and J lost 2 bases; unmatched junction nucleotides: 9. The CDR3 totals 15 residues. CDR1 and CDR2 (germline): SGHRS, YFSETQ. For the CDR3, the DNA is TGCGCCAGTAGCCAACCGGGACAGGGGGCCTACGAGCAGTACTTC. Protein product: CASSQPGQGAYEQYF.

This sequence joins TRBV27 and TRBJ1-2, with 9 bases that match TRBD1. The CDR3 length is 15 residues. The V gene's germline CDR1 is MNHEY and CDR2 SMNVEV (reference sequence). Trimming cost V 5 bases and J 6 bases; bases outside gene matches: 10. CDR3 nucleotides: TGTGCCAGCAGTCCCCGCCCGACAGGGGGTAATGGCTACACCTTC. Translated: CASSPRPTGGNGYTF.

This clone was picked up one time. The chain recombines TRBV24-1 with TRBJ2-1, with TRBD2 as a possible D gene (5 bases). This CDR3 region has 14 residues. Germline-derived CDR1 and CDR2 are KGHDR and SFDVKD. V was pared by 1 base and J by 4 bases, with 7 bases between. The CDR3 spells CATSDFGGYNEQFF. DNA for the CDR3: TGTGCCACCAGTGATTTCGGCGGGTACAATGAGCAGTTCTTC.

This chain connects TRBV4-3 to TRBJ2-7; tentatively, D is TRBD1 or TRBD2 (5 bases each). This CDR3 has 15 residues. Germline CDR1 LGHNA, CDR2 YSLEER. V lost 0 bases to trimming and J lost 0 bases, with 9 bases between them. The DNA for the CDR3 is TGCGCCAGCAGCCAAGATTGGGGGAGCTCCTACGAGCAGTACTTC. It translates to CASSQDWGSSYEQYF.

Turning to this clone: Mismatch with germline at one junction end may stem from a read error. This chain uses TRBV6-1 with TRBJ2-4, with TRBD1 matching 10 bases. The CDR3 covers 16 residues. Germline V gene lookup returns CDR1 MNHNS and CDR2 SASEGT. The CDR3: CASTEDRGLFKNIQYF. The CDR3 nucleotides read TGTGCCAGCACTGAAGACAGGGGGCTTTTCAAAAACATTCAGTACTTC.

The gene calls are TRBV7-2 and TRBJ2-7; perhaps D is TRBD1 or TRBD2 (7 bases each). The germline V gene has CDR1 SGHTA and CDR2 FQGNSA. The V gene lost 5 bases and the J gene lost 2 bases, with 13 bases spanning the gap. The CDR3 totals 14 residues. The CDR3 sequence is CASSPGGGPYEQYF. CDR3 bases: TGTGCCAGCAGCCCAGGGGGAGGGCCCTACGAGCAGTACTTC. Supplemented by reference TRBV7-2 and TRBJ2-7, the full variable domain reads GAGVSQSPSNKVTEKGKDVELRCDPISGHTALYWYRQSLGQGLEFLIYFQGNSAPDKSGLPSDRFSAERTGGSVSTLTIQRTQQEDSAVYLCASSPGGGPYEQYFGPGTRLTVT.

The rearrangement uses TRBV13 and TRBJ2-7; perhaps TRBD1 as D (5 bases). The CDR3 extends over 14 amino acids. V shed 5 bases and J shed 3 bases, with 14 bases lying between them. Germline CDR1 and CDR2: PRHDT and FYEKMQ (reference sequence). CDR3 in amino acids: CASSKGGRGYEQYF. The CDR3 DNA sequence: TGTGCCAGCAGCAAAGGCGGAAGGGGCTACGAGCAGTACTTC.

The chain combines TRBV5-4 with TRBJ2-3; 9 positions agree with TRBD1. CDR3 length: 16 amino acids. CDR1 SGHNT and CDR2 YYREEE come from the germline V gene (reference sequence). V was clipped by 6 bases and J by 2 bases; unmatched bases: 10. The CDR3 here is CASKRGGQGYTDTQYF. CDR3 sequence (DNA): TGTGCCAGCAAAAGAGGGGGACAGGGCTACACAGATACGCAGTATTTT.

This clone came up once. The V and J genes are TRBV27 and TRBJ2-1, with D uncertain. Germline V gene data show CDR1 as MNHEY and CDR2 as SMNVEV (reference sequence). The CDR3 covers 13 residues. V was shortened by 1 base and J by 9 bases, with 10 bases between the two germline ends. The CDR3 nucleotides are TGTGCCAGCAGTTTATTAGGTATCGGTGAGCAGTTCTTC. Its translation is CASSLLGIGEQFF.

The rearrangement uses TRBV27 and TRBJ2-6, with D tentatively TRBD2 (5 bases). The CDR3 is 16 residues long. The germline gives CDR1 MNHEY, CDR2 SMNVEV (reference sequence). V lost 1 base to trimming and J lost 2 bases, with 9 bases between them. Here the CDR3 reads CASSLLSGTGANVLTF. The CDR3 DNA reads TGTGCCAGCAGTTTATTGTCCGGGACTGGGGCCAACGTCCTGACTTTC.

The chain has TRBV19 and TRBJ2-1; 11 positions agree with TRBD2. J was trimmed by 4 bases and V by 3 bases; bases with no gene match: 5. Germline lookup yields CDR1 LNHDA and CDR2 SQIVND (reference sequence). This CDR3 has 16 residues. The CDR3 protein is CASSILGLAAYNEQFF. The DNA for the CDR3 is TGTGCCAGTAGTATCTTGGGACTAGCGGCTTACAATGAGCAGTTCTTC.

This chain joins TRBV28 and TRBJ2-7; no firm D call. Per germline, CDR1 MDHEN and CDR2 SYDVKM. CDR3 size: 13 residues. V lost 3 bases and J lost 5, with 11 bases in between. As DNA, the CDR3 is TGTGCCAGCAGTTTTGCAGGATCCCACGAGCAGTACTTC. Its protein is CASSFAGSHEQYF. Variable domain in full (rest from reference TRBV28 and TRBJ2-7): DVKVTQSSRYLVKRTGEKVFLECVQDMDHENMFWYRQDPGLGLRLIYFSYDVKMKEKGDIPEGYSVSREKKERFSLILESASTNQTSMYLCASSFAGSHEQYFGPGTRLTVT.

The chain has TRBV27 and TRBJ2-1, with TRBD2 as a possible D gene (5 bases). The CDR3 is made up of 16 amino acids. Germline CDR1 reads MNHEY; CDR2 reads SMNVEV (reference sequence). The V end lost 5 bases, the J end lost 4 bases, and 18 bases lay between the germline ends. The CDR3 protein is CASSPAPPTGYNEQFF. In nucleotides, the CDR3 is TGTGCCAGCAGTCCGGCCCCTCCGACGGGGTACAATGAGCAGTTCTTC.

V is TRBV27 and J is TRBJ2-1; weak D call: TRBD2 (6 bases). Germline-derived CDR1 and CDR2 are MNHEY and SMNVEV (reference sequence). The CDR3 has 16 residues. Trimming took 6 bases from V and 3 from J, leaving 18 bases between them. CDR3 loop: CASRKVGGRGYNEQFF. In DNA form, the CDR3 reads TGTGCCAGCAGAAAAGTGGGGGGAAGGGGCTACAATGAGCAGTTCTTC.

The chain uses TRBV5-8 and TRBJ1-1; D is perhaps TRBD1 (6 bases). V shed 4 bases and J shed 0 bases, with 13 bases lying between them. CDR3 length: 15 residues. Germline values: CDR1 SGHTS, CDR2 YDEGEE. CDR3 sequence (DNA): TGTGCCAGCAGCCGAACAGGGAACGTGAACACTGAAGCTTTCTTT. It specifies CASSRTGNVNTEAFF.

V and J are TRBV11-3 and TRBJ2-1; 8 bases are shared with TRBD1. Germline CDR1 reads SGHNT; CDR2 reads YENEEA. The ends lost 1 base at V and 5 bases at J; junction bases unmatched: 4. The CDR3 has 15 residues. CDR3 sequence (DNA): TGTGCCAGCAGCTTAGCCAGGGGGCTTAACAATGAGCAGTTCTTC. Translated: CASSLARGLNNEQFF.

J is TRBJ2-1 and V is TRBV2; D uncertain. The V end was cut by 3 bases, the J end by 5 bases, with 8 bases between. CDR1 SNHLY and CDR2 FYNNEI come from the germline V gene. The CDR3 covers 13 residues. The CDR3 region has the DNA TGTGCCAGCAGTGATGGCTACCACAATGAGCAGTTCTTC. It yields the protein CASSDGYHNEQFF.

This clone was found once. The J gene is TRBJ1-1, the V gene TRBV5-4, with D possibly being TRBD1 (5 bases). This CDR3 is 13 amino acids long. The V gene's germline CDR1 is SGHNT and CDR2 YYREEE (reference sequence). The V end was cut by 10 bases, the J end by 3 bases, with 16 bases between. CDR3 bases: TGTGCCGCCGGTGGAGGGGCGGACACTGAAGCTTTCTTT. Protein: CAAGGGADTEAFF.

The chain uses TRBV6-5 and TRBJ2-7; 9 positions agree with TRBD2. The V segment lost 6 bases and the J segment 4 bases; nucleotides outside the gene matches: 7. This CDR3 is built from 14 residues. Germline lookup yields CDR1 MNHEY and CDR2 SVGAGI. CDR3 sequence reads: CASRLTSGKYEQYF. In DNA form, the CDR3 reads TGTGCCAGCAGGTTGACTAGCGGAAAATACGAGCAGTACTTC.